This T cell receptor beta chain was obtained from a study of T cells in localized non-small cell lung cancer. The study's findings and limits: Appearances in adjacent lung were noted for a median 57 of the top 100 tumor clones. A higher density of T cells in blood coincided with extended overall survival.

The germline V and J ends were trimmed by 3 bases and 1 base, with 13 bases remaining between them. CDR1 and CDR2 (germline): SGDLS, YYNGEE. The CDR3 runs 15 residues. This clone has a single count. What it binds is not known. Profiling relied on immunoSEQ multiplex PCR, and the TCRdb table lists in-frame clones only, not all of them. The sample lists 100,000 to 150,000 clones, 80% to 90% occurring once. The chain couples TRBV9 to TRBJ1-1; D ambiguous. The starting material was peripheral blood, obtained before any cancer treatment. The receptor's source is an older female donor with stage I lung adenocarcinoma. CDR3 sequence (DNA): TGTGCCAGCAGCGGACTATTTGCAGGGAACACTGAAGCTTTCTTT. It specifies CASSGLFAGNTEAFF.